The 22 T cell receptor beta chains in this list originate from one sample, sequenced in a study of early T cells in non-severe SARS-CoV-2 infection. TCRdb processed the 5' RACE reads anew with MiXCR; each CDR3 protein has one entry. The table shows over 60,000 distinct CDR3 sequences, with around 13% occurring only once. The sequencing input was whole blood. These receptors originate from an adult who was a healthcare worker with PCR-confirmed SARS-CoV-2 infection or an uninfected control (not recorded which).

V usage is TRBV6-2 or TRBV6-3 and J usage is TRBJ2-5; D remains ambiguous. Germline V lookup: CDR1 MNHEY, CDR2 SVGEGT. CDR3 length equals 11 residues. With 7 bases removed from V and 3 bases from J, the gap between germline ends came to 6 bases. In nucleotides, the CDR3 is TGTGCCAGCAACCTAAAAGAGACCCAGTACTTC. Residues: CASNLKETQYF.

This chain links TRBV29-1 with TRBJ2-2, with 9 bases that match TRBD1. Germline values: CDR1 SQVTM, CDR2 ANQGSEA. J gave up 0 bases and V 7 bases, and 9 bases lay outside the gene matches. The CDR3 consists of 16 residues. The CDR3 DNA sequence: TGCAGCGCTGATCCCGGGACAGGGACGAACACCGGGGAGCTGTTTTTT. Encoded protein: CSADPGTGTNTGELFF.

The V and J genes are TRBV7-2 and TRBJ1-6; 9 bases map to TRBD1. The CDR3 runs 15 residues. Germline V lookup: CDR1 SGHTA, CDR2 FQGNSA. The V segment lost 6 bases and the J segment 9 bases; nucleotides outside the gene matches: 9. CDR3 nucleotide sequence: TGTGCCAGCAGTCATCACGGACAGGGGTTTTCACCCCTCCACTTT. This gives the protein CASSHHGQGFSPLHF.

J is TRBJ2-2 and V is TRBV11-2, with D possibly being TRBD1 (5 bases). V was pared by 5 bases and J by 14 bases, with 15 bases between. This CDR3 is built from 12 residues. Germline lookup yields CDR1 SGHAT and CDR2 FQNNGV. The DNA for the CDR3 is TGTGCCAGCAGCAAGGACATGGCAAATCTGTTTTTT. Its translation is CASSKDMANLFF.

The sample holds many counts of this clonotype. This chain links TRBV20-1 with TRBJ2-1; D is possibly TRBD1 (6 bases). Trimming cost V 4 bases and J 2 bases, with 9 bases left between them. There are 13 residues in the CDR3. Per the germline V gene, CDR1 is DFQATT and CDR2 is SNEGSKA (reference sequence). CDR3 nucleotide sequence: TGCAGTGCTAACTCAGGGGCCTACAATGAGCAGTTCTTC. Its protein product is CSANSGAYNEQFF.

This clonotype appeared a few times. A junction end diverges from the germline sequence, so it may reflect a read error. The chain couples TRBV20-1 to TRBJ2-7; D remains ambiguous. The CDR3 runs 12 residues. Looked up from germline, CDR1 is DFQATT and CDR2 is SNEGSKA (reference sequence). The CDR3 here is CSAGEGDYEQYF. The CDR3 DNA reads as TGCAGTGCTGGAGAAGGAGACTACGAGCAGTACTTC.

The V gene is TRBV27, the J gene TRBJ1-2, with TRBD1 identical over 7 bases. The CDR3 runs 14 residues. Germline values: CDR1 MNHEY, CDR2 SMNVEV (reference sequence). V lost 5 bases and J lost 4; bases outside the gene matches: 7. CDR3 region: CASSPEQGTYGYTF. The DNA of the CDR3 is TGTGCCAGCAGTCCGGAACAGGGGACCTATGGCTACACCTTC.

This clonotype was counted between two and nine times. An end of the junction differs from the germline gene, which may be a read error. The chain employs TRBV5-1 and TRBJ1-1; the D is unclear. The length of the CDR3 is 16 residues. Germline-derived CDR1 and CDR2 are SGHRS and YFSETQ. In nucleotides, the CDR3 is TGCGTCAGCAGCTTGGGGTTGGGAAGTAGGAACACTGAAGCTTTCTTT. Translation: CVSSLGLGSRNTEAFF.

The chain is built from TRBV2 and TRBJ1-2; 9 bases align to TRBD1. Per germline, CDR1 SNHLY and CDR2 FYNNEI. V lost 2 bases, J lost 6 bases, and 10 bases stayed unmatched. The CDR3 has 16 amino acids. The CDR3 nucleotides read TGTGCCAGCAGTGAAACCGCGCCCGGGACAGGGCATGGCTACACCTTC. Amino acids: CASSETAPGTGHGYTF.

The rearrangement joins TRBV7-8 to TRBJ1-1; unclear D gene. This CDR3 has 14 amino acids. Trimming removed 5 bases from V and 1 base from J, with 11 bases in between. Germline V gene sequence: CDR1 SGHVS, CDR2 FQNEAQ. DNA for the CDR3: TGTGCCAGCAGCCCATCGTCAGCGAACACTGAAGCTTTCTTT. It codes for CASSPSSANTEAFF.

This chain uses TRBV20-1 with TRBJ2-3, with a tentative D call TRBD1 (5 bases). The CDR3 is 12 residues long. Germline CDR1 DFQATT, CDR2 SNEGSKA (reference sequence). The V and J ends lost 4 bases and 5 bases respectively, with 10 bases between them. Here the CDR3 reads CSAIRVGDTQYF. In nucleotides, the CDR3 is TGCAGTGCTATCAGGGTAGGAGATACGCAGTATTTT.

The genes are TRBV10-3 and TRBJ2-5; 15 nucleotides agree with TRBD2. The V gene end was trimmed by 11 bases and the J gene end by 1 base; junction bases not matched to a gene: 5. From germline, CDR1 is ENHRY and CDR2 SYGVKD. The CDR3 length is 15 residues. The CDR3 nucleotides read TGTGCCTCCGGGACTAGCGGGGGGATCCAAGAGACCCAGTACTTC. It encodes CASGTSGGIQETQYF.

This clonotype was detected many times. The rearrangement links TRBV6-6 to TRBJ1-1, with a possible D match to TRBD1 (6 bases). This CDR3 region has 12 residues. Germline V gene lookup returns CDR1 MNHNY and CDR2 SVGAGI (reference sequence). V lost 10 bases and J 4 bases, leaving 13 bases between the germline ends. The CDR3 nucleotides read TGTGCCATTTCGGAGGGGGTCACTGAAGCTTTCTTT. The encoded protein is CAISEGVTEAFF.

In its sample, this clonotype was seen many times. The chain is built from TRBV19 and TRBJ2-5; the match to TRBD2 covers 8 bases. Losses at the gene ends were 10 bases for V and 2 bases for J; bases not matched to a gene: 9. This CDR3 is 14 amino acids long. CDR1 LNHDA and CDR2 SQIVND come from the germline V gene (reference sequence). DNA for the CDR3: TGTGCCACCCAGAACGGGGGGGGACAAGAGACCCAGTACTTC. Protein sequence: CATQNGGGQETQYF.

This clonotype was seen only a few times. J is TRBJ2-7 and V is TRBV5-4; TRBD1 matches at 7 bases. The CDR3 contains 15 residues. The V and J ends lost 5 bases and 0 bases, in that order; junction bases with no gene match: 8. Germline CDR1 and CDR2: SGHNT and YYREEE (reference sequence). The CDR3 DNA sequence: TGTGCCAGCAGTCCAATGACAGGGAGCTCCTACGAGCAGTACTTC. Translating it yields CASSPMTGSSYEQYF.

V is TRBV5-1 and J is TRBJ2-3; TRBD2 is a possible D gene (5 bases). V was cut by 0 bases and J by 6 bases, with 14 bases left in between. CDR1 is SGHRS and CDR2 is YFSETQ in the germline V gene. The CDR3 extends over 15 amino acids. CDR3 DNA sequence: TGCGCCAGCAGCTTGGCCGGTGAGGGAGCGGATACGCAGTATTTT. This translates into CASSLAGEGADTQYF.

This clonotype was found many times. The gene calls are TRBV6-5 and TRBJ1-1; D is undetermined. The CDR3 totals 14 residues. Germline CDR1 is MNHEY and CDR2 is SVGAGI. V was trimmed by 6 bases and J by 5 bases, leaving 16 bases between them. The CDR3 region has the DNA TGTGCCAGCAGACCAAACATCCCGGGGACTGAAGCTTTCTTT. Protein product: CASRPNIPGTEAFF.

In this sample, this clonotype turned up a few times. The chain is built from TRBV11-3 and TRBJ2-1; D ambiguous. The V and J ends lost 5 bases and 7 bases respectively, with 15 bases between them. The CDR3 is 14 residues long. CDR1 is SGHNT and CDR2 is YENEEA in the germline V gene. CDR3 residues: CASSTDQLGNEQFF. CDR3 DNA sequence: TGTGCCAGCAGCACTGATCAGCTCGGGAATGAGCAGTTCTTC.

This clonotype was seen repeatedly, ten times or more. V gene TRBV27 combines with J gene TRBJ2-3; TRBD2 matches 9 bases. Germline lookup yields CDR1 MNHEY and CDR2 SMNVEV (reference sequence). The CDR3 consists of 18 residues. The V gene end was trimmed by 0 bases and the J gene end by 0 bases; junction bases not matched to a gene: 7. The CDR3 reads CASSLSISGGLSTDTQYF. CDR3 in DNA: TGTGCCAGCAGTTTATCGATTAGCGGGGGCCTTAGCACAGATACGCAGTATTTT.

This clonotype has more than one count but fewer than ten. The gene calls are TRBV4-2 and TRBJ2-4; TRBD1 aligns across 9 bases. There are 21 residues in the CDR3. V was clipped by 1 base and J by 2 bases; unmatched bases: 18. The V gene's germline CDR1 is LGHNA and CDR2 YNFKEQ. CDR3 nucleotide sequence: TGTGCCAGCAGCCAAGGGAACAGGGGGCTTGGGGACCGGCTATCCAAAAACATTCAGTACTTC. Amino acid sequence: CASSQGNRGLGDRLSKNIQYF.

J is TRBJ1-5 and V is TRBV19; D is unclear. Germline V lookup: CDR1 LNHDA, CDR2 SQIVND (reference sequence). The CDR3 consists of 13 residues. The ends were cut back, 1 base at V and 6 bases at J, with 7 bases in the middle. CDR3 amino acids: CASSIVGRQPQHF. The CDR3 region has the DNA TGTGCCAGTAGTATAGTAGGGCGTCAGCCCCAGCATTTT.

This clonotype has a count of ten or more. J is TRBJ2-7 and V is TRBV7-9; unclear D gene. Germline values: CDR1 SEHNR, CDR2 FQNEAQ (reference sequence). The CDR3 sequence is 12 residues long. V was clipped by 7 bases and J by 1 base, with 8 bases between them. CDR3 sequence: CASTGGSYEQYF. The CDR3 DNA is TGTGCCAGCACGGGCGGTTCCTACGAGCAGTACTTC.